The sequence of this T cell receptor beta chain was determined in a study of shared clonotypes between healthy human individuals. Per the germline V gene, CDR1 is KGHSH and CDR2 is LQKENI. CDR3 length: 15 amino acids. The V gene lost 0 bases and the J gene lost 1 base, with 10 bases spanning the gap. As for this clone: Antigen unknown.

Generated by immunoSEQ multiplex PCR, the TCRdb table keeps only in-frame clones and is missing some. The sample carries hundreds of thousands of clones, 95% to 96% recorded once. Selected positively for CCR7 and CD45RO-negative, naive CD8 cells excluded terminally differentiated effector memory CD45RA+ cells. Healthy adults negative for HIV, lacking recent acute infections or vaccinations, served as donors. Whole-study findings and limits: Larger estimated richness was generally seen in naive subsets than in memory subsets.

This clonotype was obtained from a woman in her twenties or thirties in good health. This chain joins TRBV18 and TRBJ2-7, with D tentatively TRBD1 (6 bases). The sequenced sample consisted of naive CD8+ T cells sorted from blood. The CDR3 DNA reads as TGTGCCAGCTCACCACCCAAGGGGGAGTCCTACGAGCAGTACTTC. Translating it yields CASSPPKGESYEQYF.